The T cell receptor (beta chain) under discussion was sequenced for a study of blood T cell repertoires in COVID-19. Study information: Researchers got acute and convalescent COVID-19 samples from the United States, Italy and Spain. Sample material is recorded as cDNA or gDNA derived from T cells, B-cell-depleted T cells, or PBMCs.

Original processing notes: Using reference gene primer amplification, nucleated cell counts were estimated. Produced via immunoSEQ multiplex PCR; TCRdb's table is partial and in-frame only. That table supplies the V and J calls and clone size; D and trimming were determined from the DNA. Seen here are over 200,000 clones, about 89% observed once, and the top ten hold over 7.5%. Germline V gene sequence: CDR1 MNHNS, CDR2 SASEGT. V lost 3 bases to trimming and J lost 0 bases, with 17 bases between them. The CDR3 extends over 17 amino acids. The chain couples TRBV6-1 to TRBJ1-1; D possibly corresponds to TRBD1 (6 bases). The TCR originated in a man in his forties who had recovered from COVID-19. The material sequenced was peripheral blood. This CDR3 reads CASSDPSGGRMNTEAFF. The CDR3 nucleotides read TGTGCCAGCAGTGATCCCTCCGGGGGGCGCATGAACACTGAAGCTTTCTTT.